This TCR beta chain was sequenced for a study of memory CD4+ T cells and cytomegalovirus serostatus. Study at large: Healthy Belgian adult donors included about nine CMV-positive and around 25 CMV-negative people. Notes on the study in general: Median bootstrapped AUC for CMV status was just under 0.97 originally, just under 0.93 US-trained. Each of roughly 65 CMV-associated TCRbeta sequences occurred in one to five individuals.

Comment on this clone: The antigen is not known.

Original analysis: Out-of-frame sequences were removed, leaving 2 million to 2.5 million distinct TCRbeta sequences. The method was immunoSEQ multiplex PCR; TCRdb's version includes in-frame clones alone and lacks a portion of them. Clone size and the V and J calls come from that table; the DNA yielded D and trimming. The top ten clones hold approximately 4% of a sample with 85,000 to 100,000 clones, around 80% of them seen once. Single viable CD3+CD4+CD8-CD45RO+ cells were sorted as the memory CD4+ T cells. CDR1 and CDR2 from the germline V gene are SGHTS and YDEGEE. With 4 bases removed from V and 5 bases from J, the gap between germline ends came to 15 bases. The CDR3 loop spans 14 amino acids.

Specimen: memory CD4+ T cells from blood. The sequence came from an adult in good health and CMV-seropositive. The chain links TRBV5-8 to TRBJ2-5; either TRBD1 or TRBD2 may supply D (5 bases each). The CDR3 region is CASSMEKWGETQYF. The CDR3 DNA reads TGTGCCAGCAGCATGGAGAAGTGGGGGGAGACCCAGTACTTC.